This TCR beta chain was captured in a study of T cells after yellow fever vaccination (dated by TCRdb to the late 2010s). General notes on the study: The SMART-Seq v4 Ultra Low Input RNA kit was used to prepare libraries from fractions with low cell numbers. Blood was collected at multiple timepoints before and after primary and secondary immunization, and bulk PBMC replicates and cell subsets were isolated. Bulk TCR alpha and beta repertoires were sequenced longitudinally to track T-cell clones before and after primary and booster YFV17D yellow fever vaccination. The cohort comprised two healthy male donors, one aged 18 to 30 and one aged 30 to 40 years.

Cut back by 6 bases and 5 bases, the V and J ends lie 10 bases apart. The cysteine opens and the phenylalanine closes a CDR3 of 12 amino acids. The retained sequence is limited to the CDR3, 36 bases, with the frame set at the first base. In this sample, this clonotype turned up many times. Its antigen is still unknown. Base quality data are lacking; no much larger clone is found one base away. Interpreted using the paper, the treatment or condition label stands for: live attenuated yellow fever vaccine strain. At each blood-draw timepoint, two biological replicates of bulk PBMCs were obtained. A standard Ficoll-Paque protocol was used to isolate PBMCs from peripheral blood. TriZol was used to extract RNA from bulk PBMCs, from CD4 and CD8 fractions, and from dextramer-positive and dextramer-negative fractions. TCR cDNA was made using 5'RACE template switching, a step that added a universal primer site and unique molecular identifiers. cDNA synthesis was primed from both the TCR alpha and TCR beta constant segments. Library amplification involved two PCR steps, and the second step added sample barcodes and sequencing adapters. Sequencing of libraries was performed on Illumina HiSeq 2500 (2x100 bp) or NovaSeq (2x150 bp). Regarding the original processing steps: Reads were demultiplexed and collapsed into UMI consensus sequences with MIGEC, and V(D)J alignment was performed with MiXCR. Vaccine-responding clonotypes were identified with edgeR using replicate PBMC samples, with FDR below 0.01 and a log2 fold change above 5 up to day 15 being required. Each bulk clonotype was labeled CD4 or CD8 based on which sequenced repertoire, CD4 or CD8, contained the clonotype at higher abundance. TCRdb trimmed public reads at Q25 via fastp, called clones via MiXCR and kept in-frame beta chains. Entries are consolidated by CDR3 protein sequence, retaining the most common genes and DNA. For this entry, the V and J calls and clone size follow TCRdb and not the study's own pipeline. The sample contains hundreds of thousands of distinct CDR3 sequences, 8.7% of them found a single time. The ten most abundant clones make up roughly 17% of the sample.

Study-wide conclusions, independent of this receptor: A small fraction of clonotypes showed up in both the CD4 and CD8 compartments, probably as a result of convergent recombination. The secondary T-cell response was found to be weaker but faster than the primary response, with a peak reached on day 5 rather than on day 15. Most clones expanded after primary vaccination were re-detected after the booster (96% of CD4 and more than 70% of CD8), suggesting broad memory maintenance. Because abundant contaminating clonotypes from the bulk population could be contained in FACS-sorted repertoires, computational filtering was required. Only a couple of donors were included in the study, so the extent to which the findings can be generalized is limited.

The sample consisted of PBMCs, taken on the day of the first yellow fever vaccination. The chain couples TRBV12-3 or TRBV12-4 to TRBJ2-5; the D gene cannot be resolved reliably. The TCR sequence derives from a man in his late teens or twenties who received the YFV17D yellow fever vaccine. The CDR3 loop reads CASSSPVETQYF. The nucleotide sequence reads TGTGCCAGCAGCTCCCCAGTGGAGACCCAGTACTTC.